A single sample is the source of the 2 T cell receptor beta chains below, sequenced in a study of blood T cell repertoires in COVID-19. The table came from immunoSEQ multiplex PCR; TCRdb's copy has only in-frame clones and leaves some out. The sample lists more than 200,000 clones, approximately 83% occurring once. Sequencing used peripheral blood. All receptors derive from a man aged 40-49 years with acute or convalescent COVID-19.

The chain employs TRBV27 and TRBJ2-1; 7 bases fit TRBD2. CDR1 is MNHEY, CDR2 SMNVEV, per germline (reference sequence). After removal of 5 bases from V and 6 bases from J, the junction contained 4 bases not matched to a gene. This CDR3 is built from 13 residues. CDR3 protein: CASSRDYGNEQFF. The DNA of the CDR3 is TGTGCCAGCAGTCGGGACTATGGCAATGAGCAGTTCTTC.

The chain uses TRBV30 and TRBJ1-5, with TRBD1 matching 10 bases. V shed 4 bases and J 4 bases; nucleotides not matched to a gene: 4. The CDR3 is made up of 14 amino acids. In germline, CDR1 is GTSNPN, CDR2 SVGIG (reference sequence). CDR3 DNA sequence: TGTGCCTGGACATGGACAGGGGGTAATCAGCCCCAGCATTTT. The encoded protein is CAWTWTGGNQPQHF. The full variable domain, with the rest looked up from reference TRBV30 and TRBJ1-5, is SQTIHQWPATLVQPVGSPLSLECTVEGTSNPNLYWYRQAAGRGLQLLFYSVGIGQISSEVPQNLSASRPQDRQFILSSKKLLLSDSGFYLCAWTWTGGNQPQHFGDGTRLSIL.